This T cell receptor beta chain is drawn from a study of blood T cell repertoires in COVID-19. Original methodology: Reference gene primer amplification in the assay estimated nucleated cell counts. The repertoire was sequenced with immunoSEQ multiplex PCR; TCRdb's copy has only in-frame clones and lacks some. The V and J calls and clone size were taken over from that table, and D and trimming were inferred from the DNA. The sample includes some 240,000 clones, roughly 76% of them seen just once. V was cut by 6 bases and J by 6 bases, with 12 bases left in between. Germline assignment: CDR1 MNHNY and CDR2 SVGAGI (reference sequence). The CDR3 is 14 amino acids.

Sequenced: peripheral blood. J is TRBJ1-6 and V is TRBV6-6, with D uncertain. The source of this sequence is a woman aged 80 or over with COVID-19, enrolled during active disease. The CDR3 DNA reads as TGTGCCAGCAGATGGCCTTCTGTTAATTCACCCCTCCACTTT. It yields the protein CASRWPSVNSPLHF.